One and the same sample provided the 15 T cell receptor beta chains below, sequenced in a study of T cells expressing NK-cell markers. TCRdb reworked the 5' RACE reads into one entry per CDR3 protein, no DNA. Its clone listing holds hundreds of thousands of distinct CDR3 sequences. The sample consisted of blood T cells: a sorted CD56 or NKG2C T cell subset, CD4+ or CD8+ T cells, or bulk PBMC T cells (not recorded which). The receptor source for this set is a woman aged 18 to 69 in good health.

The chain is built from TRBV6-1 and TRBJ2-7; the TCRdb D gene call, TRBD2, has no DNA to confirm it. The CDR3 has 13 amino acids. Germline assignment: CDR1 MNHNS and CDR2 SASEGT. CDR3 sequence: CASSEPGGREQYF.

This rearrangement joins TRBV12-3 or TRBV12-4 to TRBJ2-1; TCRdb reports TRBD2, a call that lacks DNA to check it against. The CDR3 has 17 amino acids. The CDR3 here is CASSLTGLAGGYNEQFF.

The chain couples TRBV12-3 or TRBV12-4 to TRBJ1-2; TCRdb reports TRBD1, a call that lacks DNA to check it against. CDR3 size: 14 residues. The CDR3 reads CASSWGETNYGYTF.

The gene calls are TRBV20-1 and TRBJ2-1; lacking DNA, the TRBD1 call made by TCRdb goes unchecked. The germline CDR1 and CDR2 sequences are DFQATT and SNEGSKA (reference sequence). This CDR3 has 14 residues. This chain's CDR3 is CSARDSGTYGGQFF.

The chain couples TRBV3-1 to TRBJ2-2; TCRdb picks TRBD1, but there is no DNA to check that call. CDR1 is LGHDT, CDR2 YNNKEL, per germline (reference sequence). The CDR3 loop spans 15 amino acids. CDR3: CASSPWTDNTGELFF.

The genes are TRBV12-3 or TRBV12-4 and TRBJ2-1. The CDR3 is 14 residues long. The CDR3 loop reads CASTTYQWFNEQFF.

The CDR3 spells CASSWGQGTGELFF. The chain uses TRBV5-1 and TRBJ2-2; TCRdb indicates TRBD1, and absent DNA this call remains unverified. This CDR3 is built from 14 residues. CDR1 is SGHRS, CDR2 YFSETQ, per germline. Filled out from reference TRBV5-1 and TRBJ2-2, the complete variable domain reads KAGVTQTPRYLIKTRGQQVTLSCSPISGHRSVSWYQQTPGQGLQFLFEYFSETQRNKGNFPGRFSGRQFSNSRSEMNVSTLELGDSALYLCASSWGQGTGELFFGEGSRLTVL.

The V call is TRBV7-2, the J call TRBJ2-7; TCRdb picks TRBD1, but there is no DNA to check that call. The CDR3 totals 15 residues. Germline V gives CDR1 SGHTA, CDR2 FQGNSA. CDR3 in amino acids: CASTYDGTGRYEQYF.

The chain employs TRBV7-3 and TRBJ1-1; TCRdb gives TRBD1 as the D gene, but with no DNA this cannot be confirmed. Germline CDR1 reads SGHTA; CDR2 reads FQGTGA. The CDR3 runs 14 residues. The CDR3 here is CASSPFGANTEAFF. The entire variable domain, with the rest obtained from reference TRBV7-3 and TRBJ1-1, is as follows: GAGVSQTPSNKVTEKGKYVELRCDPISGHTALYWYRQSLGQGPEFLIYFQGTGAADDSGLPNDRFFAVRPEGSVSTLKIQRTERGDSAVYLCASSPFGANTEAFFGQGTRLTVV.

The CDR3 protein is CATSDSGHRSYNEQFF. The rearrangement uses TRBV24-1 and TRBJ2-1; the D call from TCRdb, TRBD1, cannot be confirmed without DNA. CDR1 is KGHDR, CDR2 SFDVKD, per germline. The CDR3 runs to 16 residues.

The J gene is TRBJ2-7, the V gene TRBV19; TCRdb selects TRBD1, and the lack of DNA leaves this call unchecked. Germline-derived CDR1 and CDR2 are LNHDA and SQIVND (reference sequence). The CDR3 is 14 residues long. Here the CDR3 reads CASKPGQGASEQYF.

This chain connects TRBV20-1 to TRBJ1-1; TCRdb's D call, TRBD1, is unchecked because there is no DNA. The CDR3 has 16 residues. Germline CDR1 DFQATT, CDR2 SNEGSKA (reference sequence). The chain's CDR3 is CSARGPTGGRRTEAFF.

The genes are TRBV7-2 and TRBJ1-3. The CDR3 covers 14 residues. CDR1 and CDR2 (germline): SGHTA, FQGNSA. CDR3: CASTQSPTGNTIYF.

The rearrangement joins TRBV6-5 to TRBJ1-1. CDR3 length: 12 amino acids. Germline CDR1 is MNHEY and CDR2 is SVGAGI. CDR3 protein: CASSREGTEAFF.

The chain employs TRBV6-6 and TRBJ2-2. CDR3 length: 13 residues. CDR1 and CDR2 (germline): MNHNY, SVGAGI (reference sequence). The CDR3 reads CASSYSADGELFF.